This passage covers 8 T cell receptor beta chains from one sample sequenced in a study of cytomegalovirus exposure and HLA in healthy donors. Primers: 60 Vbeta forward and 13 Jbeta reverse. Assay: immunoSEQ multiplex PCR; the TCRdb copy retains only in-frame clones and omits some. The sample has more than 85,000 clones, roughly 15% seen once. Sample: PBMCs. All receptors derive from a female donor in good health and CMV-seronegative.

Only a few counts were recorded for this clone. The gene calls are TRBV9 and TRBJ2-5; D possibly corresponds to TRBD2 (5 bases). Trimming removed 4 bases from V and 3 bases from J, with 19 bases in between. Germline CDR1 is SGDLS and CDR2 is YYNGEE. This CDR3 is built from 16 residues. Here the CDR3 reads CASSPTLQRAKETQYF. The CDR3 nucleotides read TGTGCCAGCAGCCCTACGCTCCAGAGGGCCAAAGAGACCCAGTACTTC.

V gene TRBV7-9 combines with J gene TRBJ2-7, with D tentatively TRBD2 (5 bases). This CDR3 contains 14 residues. Between the trimmed V and J ends, which lost 4 bases and 2 bases, there was a span of 12 bases. Per the germline V gene, CDR1 is SEHNR and CDR2 is FQNEAQ (reference sequence). The CDR3 region is CASSSGLVTYEQYF. CDR3 DNA: TGTGCCAGCAGCTCCGGACTTGTCACCTACGAGCAGTACTTC.

The chain couples TRBV7-2 to TRBJ2-7; 9 nucleotides agree with TRBD2. Losses at the gene ends were 5 bases for V and 3 bases for J; bases not matched to a gene: 11. The germline V gene encodes CDR1 SGHTA and CDR2 FQGNSA. This CDR3 spans 16 amino acids. In DNA, the CDR3 is TGTGCCAGCAGCCCACTAGTACTAGCGGGTTTCTACGAGCAGTACTTC. The encoded protein is CASSPLVLAGFYEQYF. The complete variable domain, with remaining parts taken from reference TRBV7-2 and TRBJ2-7, reads GAGVSQSPSNKVTEKGKDVELRCDPISGHTALYWYRQSLGQGLEFLIYFQGNSAPDKSGLPSDRFSAERTGGSVSTLTIQRTQQEDSAVYLCASSPLVLAGFYEQYFGPGTRLTVT.

This sequence joins TRBV7-9 and TRBJ1-5; D not resolved. Germline assignment: CDR1 SEHNR and CDR2 FQNEAQ (reference sequence). The CDR3 extends over 16 amino acids. V gave up 1 base and J gave up 1 base, with 11 bases separating them. The CDR3 spells CASSLGRGISNQPQHF. CDR3 DNA sequence: TGTGCCAGCAGCTTAGGGCGGGGAATCAGCAATCAGCCCCAGCATTTT.

This clone appeared a few times. The chain combines TRBV28 with TRBJ2-7, with a tentative D call TRBD1 (6 bases). V lost 6 bases, J lost 4 bases, and 10 bases lay in between. The CDR3 is 12 residues long. Germline CDR1 reads MDHEN; CDR2 reads SYDVKM. The CDR3 bases are TGTGCCAGCAGCCTACAGGGTTACGAGCAGTACTTC. This codes for CASSLQGYEQYF.

Notes on this clone: Relative to the germline gene, one junction end is altered; a read error may explain this. The chain recombines TRBV7-3 with TRBJ2-3; 13 bases line up with TRBD2. The CDR3 contains 15 residues. The germline gives CDR1 SGHTA, CDR2 FQGTGA. CDR3 in amino acids: CASSWTSGSIDTQYF. In DNA form, the CDR3 reads TGTGCCAGCAGCTGGACTAGCGGGAGCATAGATACGCAGTATTTT.

The rearrangement links TRBV5-1 to TRBJ2-7; 8 bases are a match to TRBD1. CDR3 length equals 16 residues. The junction had 5 bases not matched to a gene; V was cut back by 0 bases and J by 0 bases. Per germline, CDR1 SGHRS and CDR2 YFSETQ. The chain's CDR3 is CASSLVATGVSYEQYF. Here the CDR3 DNA reads TGCGCCAGCAGCTTGGTTGCGACAGGGGTCTCCTACGAGCAGTACTTC.

The chain combines TRBV19 with TRBJ1-1; possible D gene TRBD1, 6 bases. The V gene lost 6 bases and the J gene lost 7 bases, with 18 bases spanning the gap. Germline values: CDR1 LNHDA, CDR2 SQIVND (reference sequence). The CDR3 is 14 residues long. CDR3 amino acids: CASSAKAGVGEAFF. As DNA, the CDR3 is TGTGCCAGTAGCGCTAAAGCAGGGGTAGGTGAAGCTTTCTTT. The full variable domain, rest sourced from reference TRBV19 and TRBJ1-1, is DGGITQSPKYLFRKEGQNVTLSCEQNLNHDAMYWYRQDPGQGLRLIYYSQIVNDFQKGDIAEGYSVSREKKESFPLTVTSAQKNPTAFYLCASSAKAGVGEAFFGQGTRLTVV.